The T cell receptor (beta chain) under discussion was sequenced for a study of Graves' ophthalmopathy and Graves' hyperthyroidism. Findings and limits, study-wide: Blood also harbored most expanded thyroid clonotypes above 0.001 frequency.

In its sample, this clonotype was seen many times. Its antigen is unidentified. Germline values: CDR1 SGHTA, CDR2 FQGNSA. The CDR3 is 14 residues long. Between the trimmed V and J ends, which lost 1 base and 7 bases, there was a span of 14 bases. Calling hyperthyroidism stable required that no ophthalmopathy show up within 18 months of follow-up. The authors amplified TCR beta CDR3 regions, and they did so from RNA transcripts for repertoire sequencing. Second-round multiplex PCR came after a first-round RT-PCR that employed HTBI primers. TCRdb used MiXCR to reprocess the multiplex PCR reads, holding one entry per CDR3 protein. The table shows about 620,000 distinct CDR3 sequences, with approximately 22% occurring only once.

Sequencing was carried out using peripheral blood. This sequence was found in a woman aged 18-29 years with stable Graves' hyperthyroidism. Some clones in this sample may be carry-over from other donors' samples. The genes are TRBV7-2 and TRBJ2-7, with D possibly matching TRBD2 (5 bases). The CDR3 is CASSLGGISGEQYF. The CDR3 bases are TGTGCCAGCAGCTTAGGGGGTATATCGGGAGAGCAGTACTTC.